One T cell receptor (beta chain) is described in this entry. The V gene end was trimmed by 6 bases and the J gene end by 0 bases; junction bases not matched to a gene: 12. Germline CDR1 reads ENHRY; CDR2 reads SYGVKD. The CDR3 contains 18 residues. TCRdb keeps only in-frame clones here, not all; method: immunoSEQ multiplex PCR. Among some 170,000 clones listed, around 85% were seen once. The record originates from a study of blood T cell repertoires in COVID-19. Sequencing was performed on PBMCs or T cells enriched from blood (not recorded which). The clonotype originates from a man aged 35-49 years who had recovered from COVID-19. This chain connects TRBV10-3 to TRBJ2-3; 10 bases map to TRBD1. The CDR3 sequence: CAISRVTGTGASTDTQYF. For the CDR3, the DNA is TGTGCCATCAGCCGGGTAACTGGGACAGGGGCAAGCACAGATACGCAGTATTTT.